The 6 T cell receptor beta chains in this list originate from one sample, sequenced in a study of human T cells and chemical hapten exposure. Time point in this sample: patch test 2, 6 weeks after DPC sensitization. Specified treatment: therapeutic diphenylcyclopropenone sensitization with weekly scalp DPC. TCRdb ran MiXCR on the RACE reads and lists one entry per CDR3 protein. Among some 54,000 distinct CDR3 sequences listed, more than 9% were seen once. The sample in question was whole blood, obtained in connection with sensitization to the hapten diphenylcyclopropenone (DPC). The receptors shown here come from a woman aged 45-65 years with alopecia areata. Some clones in this sample may be carry-over from other donors' samples.

This clonotype was counted many times. V is TRBV7-9 and J is TRBJ1-1; D not certain. The CDR3 length is 15 residues. Trimming stripped 1 base from V and 1 base from J, with 10 bases between. Germline V lookup: CDR1 SEHNR, CDR2 FQNEAQ (reference sequence). CDR3 amino acids: CASSLELGRNTEAFF. DNA of the CDR3: TGTGCCAGCAGCTTAGAATTGGGCAGGAACACTGAAGCTTTCTTT.

This clonotype showed up many times. The CDR3 DNA reads TGTGCCAGCAGCTTTTTCGGGGCCAACGTCCTGACTTTC. Translation gives CASSFFGANVLTF. This chain joins TRBV7-2 and TRBJ2-6; no definite D call. CDR1 and CDR2 (germline): SGHTA, FQGNSA. Trimming shortened V by 3 bases and J by 4 bases, and 4 bases separated the two germline ends. The CDR3 covers 13 residues.

This clonotype was found a few times. J is TRBJ1-1 and V is TRBV2, with D unclear. Trimming cost V 7 bases and J 1 base, with 10 bases left between them. The V gene's germline CDR1 is SNHLY and CDR2 FYNNEI. CDR3 length: 13 residues. This CDR3 reads CASTFGQNTEAFF. In DNA form, the CDR3 reads TGTGCCAGCACCTTCGGCCAGAACACTGAAGCTTTCTTT.

In this sample, this clonotype turned up many times. This chain links TRBV6-4 with TRBJ2-1; 8 positions agree with TRBD2. J was trimmed by 0 bases and V by 6 bases; bases with no gene match: 4. The CDR3 runs to 15 residues. Germline lookup yields CDR1 MRHNA and CDR2 SNTAGT. This CDR3 reads CASSLSGSSYNEQFF. The CDR3 DNA is TGTGCCAGCAGCCTAAGCGGGAGCTCCTACAATGAGCAGTTCTTC.

This rearrangement joins TRBV6-5 to TRBJ1-1; D not resolved. Germline CDR1 MNHEY, CDR2 SVGAGI. The CDR3 runs 13 residues. V was pared by 0 bases and J by 4 bases, with 6 bases between. This CDR3 reads CASSYSWPTEAFF. CDR3 nucleotides: TGTGCCAGCAGTTACTCGTGGCCCACTGAAGCTTTCTTT.

This clonotype was counted at least ten times. The chain has TRBV27 and TRBJ1-6; 7 bases agree with TRBD1. The V gene end was trimmed by 4 bases and the J gene end by 7 bases; junction bases not matched to a gene: 13. There are 17 residues in the CDR3. Germline CDR1 MNHEY, CDR2 SMNVEV (reference sequence). The CDR3, as DNA: TGTGCCAGCAGTTCACCTCCGACAGGGCTTTTGAATTCACCCCTCCACTTT. The encoded protein is CASSSPPTGLLNSPLHF.